The 31 T cell receptor beta chains below all came from one sample that was sequenced in a study of blood T cells in healthy people across ages. A sample-barcoded 5' primer and a J-beta primer mix were used in a second PCR of roughly 7 to 12 cycles. One entry per CDR3 protein, called by TCRdb with MiXCR from the 5' RACE reads. Of 650,000 to 700,000 distinct CDR3 sequences listed, about 51% are singletons. Sequencing input: blood. The receptors derive from a woman older than 75 in good health.

This CDR3 is CASSRGLAARSDTQYF. The CDR3 DNA follows: TGCGCCAGCAGCCGTGGACTAGCGGCCCGCTCAGATACGCAGTATTTT. V is TRBV4-1 and J is TRBJ2-3; 10 bases are a match to TRBD2. CDR1 MGHRA and CDR2 YSYEKL come from the germline V gene. V shed 4 bases, J shed 4 bases, and the junction held 8 bases outside the gene matches. The CDR3 runs 16 residues.

This chain joins TRBV7-9 and TRBJ2-2; a weak D match, TRBD1 (5 bases). V was trimmed by 8 bases and J by 6 bases, leaving 13 bases between them. CDR1 and CDR2 from the germline V gene are SEHNR and FQNEAQ (reference sequence). This CDR3 region has 13 residues. CDR3 amino acids: CASGPGSAGELFF. The CDR3 nucleotides read TGTGCCAGCGGCCCAGGGTCCGCCGGGGAGCTGTTTTTT.

This clonotype was recorded a few times. The chain uses TRBV12-3 or TRBV12-4 and TRBJ2-3; no clear D. V shed 6 bases and J shed 3 bases, with 16 bases lying between them. The CDR3 extends over 15 amino acids. The CDR3: CASSLTKGTTDTQYF. Written as DNA, the CDR3 is TGTGCCAGCAGCCTCACTAAGGGTACTACAGATACGCAGTATTTT.

This clonotype showed up just a few times. The rearrangement joins TRBV6-5 to TRBJ2-1, with D possibly matching TRBD2 (6 bases). CDR1 and CDR2 from the germline V gene are MNHEY and SVGAGI. This CDR3 contains 14 residues. V dropped 6 bases and J dropped 4 bases, with 13 bases sitting between them. The CDR3, as DNA: TGTGCCAGCAGCCGGGACGGGGGTTACAATGAGCAGTTCTTC. Protein: CASSRDGGYNEQFF.

The chain uses TRBV11-3 and TRBJ1-6; 9 nucleotides agree with TRBD1. V was clipped by 6 bases and J by 10 bases; unmatched bases: 10. The germline V gene has CDR1 SGHNT and CDR2 YENEEA. The CDR3 length is 15 residues. CDR3 region: CASSRTGALGSPLHF. The CDR3 DNA is TGTGCCAGCAGTCGGACAGGGGCTTTGGGCTCACCCCTCCACTTT.

As concerns this clonotype: A clone one base away is much larger, so this may be a read error. The V and J genes are TRBV20-1 and TRBJ2-1, with 12 bases that match TRBD2. The germline V gene has CDR1 DFQATT and CDR2 SNEGSKA (reference sequence). The CDR3 covers 17 residues. The CDR3 nucleotides read TGCAGTGCTGGAGAAATTCTAGCGGGGGGGTTTTACAATGAGCAGTTCTTC. It yields the protein CSAGEILAGGFYNEQFF.

V is TRBV11-2 and J is TRBJ2-5; D remains ambiguous. Between the trimmed V and J ends, which lost 4 bases and 11 bases, there was a span of 29 bases. Germline CDR1 is SGHAT and CDR2 is FQNNGV. This CDR3 comprises 17 residues. The CDR3 bases are TGTGCCAGCAGCTATGAACTCTCCAGAGTCTTGTACAATGAGCAGTACTTC. Its translation: CASSYELSRVLYNEQYF.

This clonotype was detected ten times or more. The rearrangement joins TRBV7-2 to TRBJ2-1; TRBD2 agrees at 7 bases. Germline-derived CDR1 and CDR2 are SGHTA and FQGNSA. The CDR3 is 15 residues long. V lost 1 base, J lost 2 bases, and 2 bases stayed unmatched. This chain's CDR3 is CASSLVAGPYNEQFF. The CDR3 coding sequence is TGTGCCAGCAGCTTAGTAGCGGGCCCCTACAATGAGCAGTTCTTC.

The chain uses TRBV5-1 and TRBJ1-1; D call uncertain. The ends were cut back, 4 bases at V and 3 bases at J, with 16 bases in the middle. The length of the CDR3 is 15 residues. The germline V gene has CDR1 SGHRS and CDR2 YFSETQ. The CDR3 DNA reads as TGCGCCAGCAGCGTATCCAATTGGGCGGACACTGAAGCTTTCTTT. It encodes CASSVSNWADTEAFF.

This clonotype was recorded at least ten times. The chain combines TRBV5-1 with TRBJ2-3; TRBD2 agrees at 9 bases. Germline lookup yields CDR1 SGHRS and CDR2 YFSETQ. Trimming took 0 bases from V and 2 from J; bases not matched to a gene: 13. The CDR3 spans 19 residues. CDR3 in DNA: TGCGCCAGCAGCTTGGCCTTAAGTGCGACTAGCGGTAACACAGATACGCAGTATTTT. Amino acids: CASSLALSATSGNTDTQYF.

This clonotype has more than one count but fewer than ten. The chain recombines TRBV7-2 with TRBJ2-3; no firm D call. The germline V and J ends were trimmed by 1 base and 6 bases, with 11 bases remaining between them. The length of the CDR3 is 14 residues. The germline CDR1 and CDR2 sequences are SGHTA and FQGNSA. The CDR3 DNA is TGTGCCAGCAGCTTAGAGTCCCCTCTTGATACGCAGTATTTT. Translated, it gives CASSLESPLDTQYF.

A word on this clonotype: Just one base apart from a much larger clone, this may be a read error. The chain carries TRBV9 and TRBJ2-1, with D unclear. The J call may not be correct, given that the DNA end is closer to TRBJ2-7. Germline CDR1 is SGDLS and CDR2 is YYNGEE. CDR3 length: 13 amino acids. CDR3 DNA sequence: TGTGCCAGCGCCTCCGGAACCCTCGGTGAGCAGTACTTC. Translating gives CASASGTLGEQYF.

This clonotype was counted once. The rearrangement uses TRBV20-1 and TRBJ2-7; 9 bases match TRBD2. V lost 6 bases to trimming and J lost 7 bases; unmatched junction nucleotides: 13. CDR3 length: 14 residues. Germline CDR1 reads DFQATT; CDR2 reads SNEGSKA (reference sequence). The CDR3 nucleotides read TGCAGTGCCCTCGGGCGGGGGGGAATTTGGGAGCAGTACTTC. The encoded protein is CSALGRGGIWEQYF.

This clonotype was seen a handful of times. V usage is TRBV2 and J usage is TRBJ2-1; 13 nucleotides match TRBD2. The CDR3 sequence is 13 residues long. Germline V gene lookup returns CDR1 SNHLY and CDR2 FYNNEI. V lost 6 bases to trimming and J lost 15 bases; unmatched junction nucleotides: 8. The CDR3 region has the DNA TGTGCCAGCAGCGGACTAGCGGGGGACGTCTTGTTCTTC. It specifies CASSGLAGDVLFF.

Comments on this clonotype: A read error is possible here, since a much larger clone lies one base away. The V and J genes are TRBV28 and TRBJ2-7; 14 nucleotides line up with TRBD2. This CDR3 region has 17 residues. V lost 5 bases to trimming and J lost 11 bases; unmatched junction nucleotides: 17. In germline, CDR1 is MDHEN, CDR2 SYDVKM. For the CDR3, the DNA is TGTGCCAGCAGTACACAGGGGGCGCAGGGACTAGCGGGAGTTGAGTACTTC. Its translation: CASSTQGAQGLAGVEYF.

This clonotype was counted between two and nine times. The chain couples TRBV29-1 to TRBJ2-1; 16 positions agree with TRBD2. Germline V gene sequence: CDR1 SQVTM, CDR2 ANQGSEA. The CDR3 covers 17 residues. The J segment lost 7 bases and the V segment lost 2 bases, leaving 8 bases of the junction unmatched. The chain's CDR3 is CSVEPGLAGGPRNEQFF. DNA for the CDR3: TGCAGCGTTGAACCGGGACTAGCGGGGGGGCCTAGGAATGAGCAGTTCTTC.

Turning to this clonotype: The junction shows a germline mismatch at one end, possibly a read error. J is TRBJ2-5 and V is TRBV10-3; 9 bases align to TRBD1. Per the germline V gene, CDR1 is ENHRY and CDR2 is SYGVKD. The CDR3 sequence is 12 residues long. CDR3 residues: CAIKDRGNEQYF. The CDR3 DNA reads TGCGCCATCAAGGACAGGGGCAATGAGCAGTACTTC.

This clonotype came up many times. The chain uses TRBV5-1 and TRBJ1-4, with a tentative D call TRBD1 (5 bases). Germline CDR1 and CDR2: SGHRS and YFSETQ. The ends were cut back, 0 bases at V and 14 bases at J, with 14 bases in the middle. The CDR3 consists of 13 residues. DNA of the CDR3: TGCGCCAGCAGCTTGGAGGGGACGGAGAAGCTGTTTTTT. Protein product: CASSLEGTEKLFF.

V gene TRBV12-3 or TRBV12-4 combines with J gene TRBJ2-1; tentative D call: TRBD1 (5 bases). There are 13 residues in the CDR3. The V and J ends lost 5 bases and 15 bases respectively, with 20 bases between them. CDR3 protein: CASSPSSQGLRFF. The CDR3 DNA is TGTGCCAGCAGTCCCTCGTCGCAGGGTTTAAGGTTCTTC.

For this clonotype: This clone may be a read error of a much larger clone one base away. The rearrangement links TRBV29-1 to TRBJ2-5; D is unresolved. The V end lost 7 bases, the J end lost 11 bases, and 20 bases lay between the germline ends. Germline-derived CDR1 and CDR2 are SQVTM and ANQGSEA. CDR3 length: 12 residues. In DNA, the CDR3 is TGCAGCGCCCTTGGGCCCAACAATGAGCAGTACTTC. Its translation: CSALGPNNEQYF.

With regard to this clonotype: Being one base from a much bigger clone, this may be a read error. The chain carries TRBV29-1 and TRBJ2-1, with a tentative D call TRBD1 (6 bases). Germline V gives CDR1 SQVTM, CDR2 ANQGSEA. There are 14 residues in the CDR3. CDR3 loop: CSVGLRGSYNKQFF. CDR3 sequence (DNA): TGCAGCGTGGGGCTAAGGGGGAGTTACAATAAGCAGTTCTTC.

The V call is TRBV5-1, the J call TRBJ1-2; 8 nucleotides match TRBD1. With V trimmed by 4 bases and J by 3 bases, 5 bases remained unmatched. The CDR3 runs 14 residues. Looked up from germline, CDR1 is SGHRS and CDR2 is YFSETQ. CDR3: CASSTGQGYYGYTF. The CDR3 nucleotides read TGCGCCAGCAGCACCGGACAGGGATACTATGGCTACACCTTC.

Remarks on this clonotype: Just one base apart from a much larger clone, this may be a read error. The chain carries TRBV3-1 and TRBJ2-1; D not resolved. The ends were cut back, 3 bases at V and 3 bases at J, with 12 bases in the middle. Germline CDR1 LGHDT, CDR2 YNNKEL (reference sequence). CDR3 length: 15 residues. The CDR3 region has the DNA TGTGCCAGCAGCCACACAGCCACTGTCTACAATGAGCAGTTCTTC. This gives the protein CASSHTATVYNEQFF.

The gene calls are TRBV7-2 and TRBJ2-3, with TRBD2 identical over 10 bases. The CDR3 covers 19 residues. J lost 7 bases, V lost 5 bases, and 21 bases had no gene match. The V gene's germline CDR1 is SGHTA and CDR2 FQGNSA. CDR3 bases: TGTGCCAGCAGCCCCGCCCGCCCTAGCGGGAGTCTCCTGGGGCATACGCAGTATTTT. As protein: CASSPARPSGSLLGHTQYF.

V and J are TRBV4-2 and TRBJ1-4; 9 bases are a match to TRBD1. The CDR3 runs 15 residues. V lost 2 bases, J lost 7 bases, and 5 bases stayed unmatched. Germline V gene lookup returns CDR1 LGHNA and CDR2 YNFKEQ. Here the CDR3 DNA reads TGTGCCAGCAGCCAACCGGGACAGGGCGTTGAAAAACTGTTTTTT. This encodes CASSQPGQGVEKLFF.

On this clonotype: It may be a read error: a sequence one base away is much more abundant. This rearrangement joins TRBV11-1 to TRBJ2-1; 10 bases agree with TRBD1. Germline values: CDR1 SGHAT, CDR2 FQDESV (reference sequence). This CDR3 comprises 14 residues. J gave up 8 bases and V 5 bases, and 6 bases lay outside the gene matches. The CDR3 region is CASSTDRGPYEQFF. For the CDR3, the DNA is TGTGCCAGCAGCACCGACAGGGGGCCGTATGAGCAGTTCTTC.

The rearrangement links TRBV5-1 to TRBJ2-3, with a tentative D call TRBD2 (5 bases). Germline CDR1 reads SGHRS; CDR2 reads YFSETQ. The CDR3 covers 15 residues. The ends were cut back, 2 bases at V and 3 bases at J, with 13 bases in the middle. The CDR3 bases are TGCGCCAGCAGCTTCTCGGGAATTTTGACAGATACGCAGTATTTT. This gives the protein CASSFSGILTDTQYF.

A note on this clonotype: With a much larger clone just one base away, this may be a read error. V and J are TRBV20-1 and TRBJ2-3; 9 nucleotides align to TRBD2. V was clipped by 6 bases and J by 9 bases; unmatched bases: 19. In germline, CDR1 is DFQATT, CDR2 SNEGSKA (reference sequence). The CDR3 is made up of 16 amino acids. The CDR3 here is CSASRRHAAGGPTQYF. CDR3 DNA sequence: TGCAGTGCCAGCCGGCGCCATGCTGCGGGAGGGCCCACGCAGTATTTT.

V gene TRBV24-1 combines with J gene TRBJ2-7, with TRBD1 matching over 10 bases. The germline V gene has CDR1 KGHDR and CDR2 SFDVKD. The V and J ends lost 3 bases and 5 bases, in that order; junction bases with no gene match: 9. The CDR3 has 16 amino acids. CDR3 sequence reads: CATSDHRDRGGHEQYF. Here the CDR3 DNA reads TGTGCCACCAGTGATCACAGGGACAGGGGAGGCCACGAGCAGTACTTC.

This clonotype was recorded a few times. A single base separates this from a much larger clone, so it may be a read error. The chain recombines TRBV20-1 with TRBJ2-1, with D uncertain. The germline V gene has CDR1 DFQATT and CDR2 SNEGSKA (reference sequence). V shed 3 bases and J shed 13 bases, with 13 bases lying between them. CDR3 size: 11 residues. The CDR3 spells CSARVQETQFF. In nucleotides, the CDR3 is TGCAGTGCTAGGGTTCAAGAGACCCAGTTCTTC.

Of note for this clonotype: A much bigger clone sits one base away, suggesting this may be a read error. The rearrangement links TRBV4-1 to TRBJ2-1, with D hard to call. Germline CDR1 and CDR2: MGHRA and YSYEKL. This CDR3 comprises 14 residues. This CDR3 is CASGQVYKVDEQFF. As DNA, the CDR3 is TGCGCCAGCGGCCAAGTCTATAAGGTGGATGAGCAGTTCTTC.